This T cell receptor (beta chain) appears in the sequencing data of a study of T cell responses to AZD1222 COVID-19 vaccine. The assay was immunoSEQ multiplex PCR, and TCRdb's table has in-frame clones only and misses some. The sample shows 150,000 to 200,000 clones, roughly 92% of them seen only once. Regarding the study as a whole: Donors were chiefly white British, with a greater number of females, and clonal diversity was perhaps underestimated.

Comments on this clone: What it binds is not known.

The CDR3 is 11 residues long. V lost 4 bases to trimming and J lost 9 bases, with 10 bases between them. The germline V gene encodes CDR1 SGHRS and CDR2 YFSETQ. The source material was peripheral blood, sampled on day 0 of AZD1222 vaccination. The sequence was obtained from an adult in good health. The V call is TRBV5-1, the J call TRBJ2-5, with TRBD1 as a possible D gene (5 bases). Written as DNA, the CDR3 is TGCGCCAGCAGCCTGCAAGGGGCCCAGTACTTC. Its translation is CASSLQGAQYF.